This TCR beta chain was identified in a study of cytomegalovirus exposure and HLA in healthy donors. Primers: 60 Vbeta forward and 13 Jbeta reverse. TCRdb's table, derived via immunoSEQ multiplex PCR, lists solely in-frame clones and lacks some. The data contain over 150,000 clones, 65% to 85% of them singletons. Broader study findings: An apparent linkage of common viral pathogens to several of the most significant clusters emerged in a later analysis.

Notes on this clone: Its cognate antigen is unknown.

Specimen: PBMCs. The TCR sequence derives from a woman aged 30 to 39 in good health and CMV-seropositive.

CDR3 sequence (DNA): TGTGCCATCAGTGAAACTAGCGGGGGGGCTAATGAGCAGTTCTTC. It specifies CAISETSGGANEQFF. This chain connects TRBV10-3 to TRBJ2-1; 13 nucleotides line up with TRBD2. Trimming cost V 3 bases and J 7 bases; bases outside gene matches: 3. Per the germline V gene, CDR1 is ENHRY and CDR2 is SYGVKD. The CDR3 covers 15 residues.